This paragraph covers one T cell receptor beta chain sequence. These data are taken from a study of CD8 T cells in Susac syndrome. Trimming left V 6 bases short and J 1 base short, with 13 bases between. The CDR3 totals 15 residues. Germline lookup yields CDR1 SNHLY and CDR2 FYNNEI. RNA was extracted with the RNeasy kit, and a quantity of roughly 0.5 to 1 ug was reverse transcribed using random hexamers. TCRdb processed the immunoSEQ multiplex PCR reads anew with MiXCR; each CDR3 protein has one entry. Of about 180,000 distinct CDR3 sequences in the sample, approximately 96% were seen once. The sequenced sample was CD8+ T cells from PBMCs. The chain couples TRBV2 to TRBJ1-5, with a possible D match to TRBD1 (6 bases). The source of this sequence is a human donor with multiple sclerosis. CDR3 in DNA: TGTGCCAGCAGAAGTTTACAGGGAAGCAATCAGCCCCAGCATTTT. Translating gives CASRSLQGSNQPQHF.